These 9 T cell receptor beta chains were all obtained from the same sample, sequenced in a study of T cell responses to AZD1222 COVID-19 vaccine. Generated by immunoSEQ multiplex PCR, the TCRdb table keeps only in-frame clones and is missing some. Counted here are around 140,000 clones, roughly nine tenths occurring once; the ten biggest clones make up under 2%. This specimen was peripheral blood, taken on day 0 of AZD1222 vaccination. These receptors came from an adult in good health.

This clone has only a few counts. The rearrangement joins TRBV4-1 to TRBJ2-7; D call uncertain. Trimming cost V 0 bases and J 6 bases, with 6 bases left between them. The CDR3 extends over 12 amino acids. CDR1 is MGHRA and CDR2 is YSYEKL in the germline V gene. CDR3 sequence reads: CASSQEVGEQYF. The CDR3 nucleotides read TGCGCCAGCAGCCAAGAGGTCGGCGAGCAGTACTTC.

Worth noting for this clone: The same CDR3 also results from other DNA sequences found in this sample. The gene calls are TRBV6-5 and TRBJ1-2; D is ambiguous. Deletions cut 0 bases from V and 2 bases from J, with 10 bases between. The CDR3 consists of 15 residues. The germline V gene encodes CDR1 MNHEY and CDR2 SVGAGI. The CDR3 protein is CASSYSTGGNYGYTF. The CDR3 coding sequence is TGTGCCAGCAGTTACTCGACCGGAGGGAACTATGGCTACACCTTC.

The V call is TRBV4-1, the J call TRBJ2-1, with D uncertain. CDR3 size: 12 residues. V dropped 0 bases and J dropped 10 bases, with 7 bases sitting between them. CDR1 is MGHRA and CDR2 is YSYEKL in the germline V gene. The DNA for the CDR3 is TGCGCCAGCAGCCAAGATCGTCCCGAGCAGTTCTTC. Residues: CASSQDRPEQFF.

The gene calls are TRBV18 and TRBJ1-5, with a weak D call TRBD1 (5 bases). CDR1 KGHSH and CDR2 LQKENI come from the germline V gene. Trimming removed 2 bases at V and 2 bases at J, with 7 bases between. The CDR3 totals 14 residues. This CDR3 reads CASSPKQGNQPQHF. The CDR3 coding sequence is TGTGCCAGCTCACCAAAACAGGGCAATCAGCCCCAGCATTTT.

This clone was counted a single time. The genes are TRBV27 and TRBJ1-1; TRBD1 matches 11 bases. Germline CDR1 is MNHEY and CDR2 is SMNVEV (reference sequence). This CDR3 is 16 amino acids long. Trimming removed 2 bases from V and 4 bases from J; junction bases left unmatched: 6. CDR3 in amino acids: CASSLVGTGGSTEAFF. The CDR3 DNA follows: TGTGCCAGCAGTTTAGTCGGGACAGGGGGAAGCACTGAAGCTTTCTTT.

This chain connects TRBV4-1 to TRBJ2-7; D ambiguous. Germline CDR1 reads MGHRA; CDR2 reads YSYEKL. The CDR3 is 15 residues long. V was clipped by 3 bases and J by 0 bases, with 12 bases between them. In DNA form, the CDR3 reads TGCGCCAGCAGCCAGACGGCGGAGATCTCCTACGAGCAGTACTTC. This translates into CASSQTAEISYEQYF.

This rearrangement joins TRBV6-5 to TRBJ1-1; 7 nucleotides match TRBD1. Per germline, CDR1 MNHEY and CDR2 SVGAGI. The ends lost 5 bases at V and 0 bases at J; junction bases unmatched: 3. This CDR3 has 14 residues. The CDR3 DNA sequence: TGTGCCAGCAGTCCGACAGGGATGAACACTGAAGCTTTCTTT. It translates to CASSPTGMNTEAFF.

The chain is built from TRBV12-5 and TRBJ2-4; 8 nucleotides line up with TRBD1. Trimming cost V 2 bases and J 3 bases; bases outside gene matches: 21. The CDR3 contains 21 residues. CDR1 is LGHNT, CDR2 FRNRAP, per germline. CDR3 loop: CASGLTPGTGLGKKDKNIQYF. The CDR3 DNA follows: TGTGCTAGTGGTTTGACGCCAGGGACAGGCCTCGGTAAGAAGGACAAAAACATTCAGTACTTC.

Worth noting for this clone: A junction end diverges from the germline sequence, so it may reflect a read error. The rearrangement joins TRBV28 to TRBJ2-5; D unresolved. The CDR3 loop spans 8 amino acids. Looked up from germline, CDR1 is MDHEN and CDR2 is SYDVKM. This chain's CDR3 is CASGSADF. The CDR3 DNA is TGTGCCAGCGGCTCGGCCGACTTC.